Following are 30 T cell receptor beta chains from one sample sequenced in a study of T cell responses to AZD1222 COVID-19 vaccine. The protocol was immunoSEQ multiplex PCR, while the TCRdb copy is restricted to in-frame clones and leaves out a portion. Of fewer than 150,000 clones in the sample, roughly 93% are singletons; the top ten hold 2.5% to 4%. The sample here was peripheral blood, taken on day 0 of AZD1222 vaccination. The source of these receptors is an adult in good health.

In its sample, this clone was seen a few times. The rearrangement joins TRBV28 to TRBJ2-3; D is perhaps TRBD2 (6 bases). Germline CDR1 MDHEN, CDR2 SYDVKM. The CDR3 spans 15 residues. Trimming took off 6 bases at V and 2 bases at J, with 15 bases between the two ends. CDR3 in DNA: TGTGCCAGCAGCCAAATGGGCGGGGTCACAGATACGCAGTATTTT. Amino acid sequence: CASSQMGGVTDTQYF.

The chain carries TRBV7-3 and TRBJ2-5, with D perhaps given as TRBD1 or TRBD2 (6 bases each). The CDR3 covers 15 residues. V was clipped by 2 bases and J by 1 base, with 11 bases between them. The germline V gene encodes CDR1 SGHTA and CDR2 FQGTGA. The CDR3 here is CASSLLGGGQETQYF. DNA of the CDR3: TGTGCCAGCAGCTTACTAGGAGGGGGCCAAGAGACCCAGTACTTC.

The chain has TRBV2 and TRBJ1-1; the D is unclear. V was trimmed by 4 bases and J by 7 bases, leaving 7 bases between them. The CDR3 loop spans 11 amino acids. Looked up from germline, CDR1 is SNHLY and CDR2 is FYNNEI. This CDR3 is CASSGRLEAFF. CDR3 sequence (DNA): TGTGCCAGCAGTGGCCGCCTTGAAGCTTTCTTT.

The chain has TRBV7-2 and TRBJ1-2; D not certain. The CDR3 extends over 12 amino acids. Per germline, CDR1 SGHTA and CDR2 FQGNSA. Trimming removed 8 bases from V and 3 bases from J, with 10 bases in between. CDR3 amino acids: CASRGRDYGYTF. The CDR3 coding sequence is TGTGCCAGCCGAGGCCGGGACTATGGCTACACCTTC. The full variable domain, with the rest looked up from reference TRBV7-2 and TRBJ1-2, is GAGVSQSPSNKVTEKGKDVELRCDPISGHTALYWYRQSLGQGLEFLIYFQGNSAPDKSGLPSDRFSAERTGGSVSTLTIQRTQQEDSAVYLCASRGRDYGYTFGSGTRLTVV.

V gene TRBV6-5 combines with J gene TRBJ1-2; no clear D. V shed 6 bases and J shed 6 bases, with 11 bases lying between them. Germline V gives CDR1 MNHEY, CDR2 SVGAGI. The CDR3 extends over 12 amino acids. The chain's CDR3 is CASSYRGDGYTF. CDR3 nucleotide sequence: TGTGCCAGCAGCTACCGCGGGGATGGCTACACCTTC.

The chain is built from TRBV10-3 and TRBJ2-7; D may be TRBD2 (5 bases). V was trimmed by 6 bases and J by 2 bases, leaving 14 bases between them. Germline V CDR1 and CDR2: ENHRY, SYGVKD. This CDR3 region has 14 residues. CDR3 in amino acids: CAISSRSGTYEQYF. The DNA for the CDR3 is TGTGCCATCAGCTCTAGATCGGGGACCTACGAGCAGTACTTC.

V is TRBV28 and J is TRBJ2-7; D may be TRBD2 (7 bases). The germline V gene encodes CDR1 MDHEN and CDR2 SYDVKM. CDR3 length: 14 residues. The germline V and J ends were trimmed by 3 bases and 0 bases, with 9 bases remaining between them. The CDR3 DNA is TGTGCCAGCAGTTTTGGGGGGGCCTCCTACGAGCAGTACTTC. Its translation: CASSFGGASYEQYF.

DNA of the CDR3: TGTGCCAGCAGCTCCCCTCAGGACACGGTTTACGAGCAGTACTTC. Its protein is CASSSPQDTVYEQYF. This rearrangement joins TRBV7-9 to TRBJ2-7; perhaps TRBD1 as D (5 bases). CDR1 SEHNR and CDR2 FQNEAQ come from the germline V gene (reference sequence). The CDR3 length is 15 residues. Trimming took off 4 bases at V and 4 bases at J, with 17 bases between the two ends.

The chain couples TRBV7-9 to TRBJ1-6; no reliable D call. CDR1 and CDR2 (germline): SEHNR, FQNEAQ (reference sequence). The CDR3 spans 16 residues. The germline V and J ends were trimmed by 6 bases and 4 bases, with 16 bases remaining between them. The CDR3 reads CASSLSGGSYNSPLHF. The CDR3 DNA is TGTGCCAGCAGTCTTTCGGGAGGATCATATAATTCACCCCTCCACTTT.

The chain is built from TRBV28 and TRBJ1-1; 10 bases align to TRBD1. The CDR3 length is 15 residues. V was clipped by 5 bases and J by 7 bases; unmatched bases: 10. Germline V gives CDR1 MDHEN, CDR2 SYDVKM. In DNA, the CDR3 is TGTGCCAGCAGTCCCCCCCGGACAGGGGGGAGTGAAGCTTTCTTT. Amino acid sequence: CASSPPRTGGSEAFF.

This chain joins TRBV27 and TRBJ2-3, with D perhaps matching TRBD2 (6 bases). This CDR3 is 15 amino acids long. With 2 bases removed from V and 6 bases from J, the gap between germline ends came to 15 bases. CDR1 and CDR2 from the germline V gene are MNHEY and SMNVEV (reference sequence). The DNA of the CDR3 is TGTGCCAGCAGTTTACGAGGGAGGTCTGGGGATACGCAGTATTTT. It codes for CASSLRGRSGDTQYF.

J is TRBJ1-1 and V is TRBV19; 7 bases align to TRBD1. Germline CDR1 LNHDA, CDR2 SQIVND (reference sequence). The CDR3 consists of 14 residues. Trimming removed 7 bases from V and 3 bases from J; junction bases left unmatched: 8. Here the CDR3 reads CASMGRGLHTEAFF. The CDR3 nucleotides are TGTGCCAGTATGGGGAGGGGGCTTCACACTGAAGCTTTCTTT. Variable domain in full (rest from reference TRBV19 and TRBJ1-1): DGGITQSPKYLFRKEGQNVTLSCEQNLNHDAMYWYRQDPGQGLRLIYYSQIVNDFQKGDIAEGYSVSREKKESFPLTVTSAQKNPTAFYLCASMGRGLHTEAFFGQGTRLTVV.

V and J are TRBV7-2 and TRBJ1-4, with D possibly TRBD1 on 6 matching bases. The CDR3 contains 16 residues. Trimming left V 5 bases short and J 4 bases short, with 17 bases between. The germline gives CDR1 SGHTA, CDR2 FQGNSA. The CDR3, as DNA: TGTGCCAGCAGCCCCATGGGGGCGGGGAATAATGAAAAACTGTTTTTT. The encoded protein is CASSPMGAGNNEKLFF.

The rearrangement links TRBV11-1 to TRBJ1-1; no firm D call. Per the germline V gene, CDR1 is SGHAT and CDR2 is FQDESV (reference sequence). The germline V and J ends were trimmed by 0 bases and 1 base, with 12 bases remaining between them. This CDR3 comprises 16 residues. DNA of the CDR3: TGTGCCAGCAGCTTAGCCGAATTCCGGGCGAACACTGAAGCTTTCTTT. Its protein is CASSLAEFRANTEAFF. The variable domain in full, with the rest retrieved from reference TRBV11-1 and TRBJ1-1, is EAEVAQSPRYKITEKSQAVAFWCDPISGHATLYWYRQILGQGPELLVQFQDESVVDDSQLPKDRFSAERLKGVDSTLKIQPAELGDSAMYLCASSLAEFRANTEAFFGQGTRLTVV.

The chain joins TRBV6-5 to TRBJ2-5; possible D gene TRBD2, 5 bases. V was cut by 7 bases and J by 5 bases, with 14 bases left in between. Per germline, CDR1 MNHEY and CDR2 SVGAGI. The CDR3 extends over 13 amino acids. In DNA form, the CDR3 reads TGTGCCAGCAAGGTTGGGAGCCTGGAGACCCAGTACTTC. It translates to CASKVGSLETQYF.

The V and J genes are TRBV10-2 and TRBJ2-7; TRBD2 agrees at 10 bases. Unmatched junction bases numbered 7, after V lost 0 bases and J lost 2 bases. The CDR3 runs to 17 residues. CDR1 is WSHSY and CDR2 is SAAADI in the germline V gene. The chain's CDR3 is CASSESGLLAGTYEQYF. CDR3 DNA sequence: TGCGCCAGCAGTGAGTCTGGACTACTAGCGGGAACCTACGAGCAGTACTTC.

Of note for this clone: One end of the junction fails to match germline, which may point to a read error. V is TRBV5-4 and J is TRBJ1-1, with D unclear. The CDR3 sequence is 11 residues long. CDR1 SGHNT and CDR2 YYREEE come from the germline V gene (reference sequence). The CDR3 nucleotides are TGTGCCAGCAGCTTAAACAGTTGGAAGGTCTTT. Amino acids: CASSLNSWKVF.

The chain is built from TRBV2 and TRBJ1-4; 10 nucleotides align to TRBD1. Trimming took 8 bases from V and 3 from J; bases not matched to a gene: 3. The CDR3 sequence is 14 residues long. CDR1 and CDR2 (germline): SNHLY, FYNNEI. CDR3 amino acids: CASRQGASNEKLFF. In DNA, the CDR3 is TGTGCCAGCCGACAGGGGGCTTCTAATGAAAAACTGTTTTTT.

The gene calls are TRBV4-2 and TRBJ1-3, with 7 bases that match TRBD1. This CDR3 spans 16 amino acids. V trimming: 1 base; J trimming: 4 bases; junction bases outside the gene matches: 7. From germline, CDR1 is LGHNA and CDR2 YNFKEQ. The CDR3 is CASSQGGGGAGNTIYF. CDR3 in DNA: TGTGCCAGCAGCCAAGGCGGAGGGGGCGCAGGAAACACCATATATTTT.

The chain uses TRBV30 and TRBJ1-2, with TRBD1 matching over 9 bases. The CDR3 runs 14 residues. V gave up 1 base and J gave up 5 bases; unmatched junction bases: 5. Germline values: CDR1 GTSNPN, CDR2 SVGIG (reference sequence). CDR3 region: CAWSASDRGYGYTF. The CDR3, as DNA: TGTGCCTGGAGTGCCTCGGACAGGGGATATGGCTACACCTTC.

This clone occurred a few times. This chain links TRBV4-1 with TRBJ1-2; D not resolved. The CDR3 consists of 13 residues. V shed 4 bases and J shed 4 bases, with 10 bases lying between them. Germline values: CDR1 MGHRA, CDR2 YSYEKL. The CDR3 protein is CASSRTALYGYTF. In DNA, the CDR3 is TGCGCCAGCAGCCGAACAGCGCTCTATGGCTACACCTTC.

The chain carries TRBV7-9 and TRBJ1-2, with D maybe TRBD1 (6 bases). Trimming pared 5 bases from V and 7 bases from J, leaving 17 bases between. CDR1 and CDR2 from the germline V gene are SEHNR and FQNEAQ (reference sequence). CDR3 size: 14 residues. The CDR3: CASSPQPTGSGYTF. For the CDR3, the DNA is TGTGCCAGCAGCCCACAACCGACAGGTAGTGGCTACACCTTC.

The genes are TRBV4-2 and TRBJ2-7; the D is unclear. V lost 1 base to trimming and J lost 7 bases, with 17 bases between them. The length of the CDR3 is 15 residues. The germline gives CDR1 LGHNA, CDR2 YNFKEQ. CDR3 protein: CASSQGFGVLREQYF. CDR3 nucleotides: TGTGCCAGCAGCCAAGGATTCGGTGTCCTAAGAGAGCAGTACTTC.

The rearrangement uses TRBV20-1 and TRBJ2-7; D not resolved. Trimming took 4 bases from V and 0 from J, leaving 4 bases between them. Germline CDR1 reads DFQATT; CDR2 reads SNEGSKA (reference sequence). There are 11 residues in the CDR3. The CDR3 sequence is CSAKNSYEQYF. In DNA form, the CDR3 reads TGCAGTGCTAAGAACTCCTACGAGCAGTACTTC.

This clone showed up just once. This rearrangement joins TRBV9 to TRBJ2-5; the D is unclear. Germline-derived CDR1 and CDR2 are SGDLS and YYNGEE. The CDR3 totals 15 residues. Deletions cut 3 bases from V and 1 base from J, with 13 bases between. The CDR3 sequence is CASSAASGSQETQYF. CDR3 coding DNA: TGTGCCAGCAGCGCCGCAAGTGGCAGCCAAGAGACCCAGTACTTC.

The genes are TRBV4-2 and TRBJ2-1, with D unclear. Germline CDR1 is LGHNA and CDR2 is YNFKEQ. V was pared by 6 bases and J by 6 bases, with 12 bases between. The CDR3 sequence is 13 residues long. As DNA, the CDR3 is TGTGCCAGCAGTCTAGGGCTGGGCAATGAGCAGTTCTTC. It codes for CASSLGLGNEQFF.

The gene calls are TRBV7-2 and TRBJ1-1; weak D call: TRBD1 (5 bases). CDR1 is SGHTA, CDR2 FQGNSA, per germline. The CDR3 sequence is 14 residues long. Trimming removed 1 base at V and 2 bases at J, with 8 bases between. This CDR3 is CASSLDQGNTEAFF. DNA for the CDR3: TGTGCCAGCAGCTTAGACCAGGGAAACACTGAAGCTTTCTTT.

This clone was seen only once. V and J are TRBV15 and TRBJ1-3, with 7 bases lining up with TRBD1. This CDR3 is built from 18 residues. CDR1 LNHNV and CDR2 YYDKDF come from the germline V gene (reference sequence). J gave up 4 bases and V 3 bases, and 15 bases lay outside the gene matches. CDR3 nucleotide sequence: TGTGCCACCAGCAGGGGGAGACAGGGACCTTTAGGCGGAAACACCATATATTTT. Encoded protein: CATSRGRQGPLGGNTIYF.

The gene calls are TRBV5-1 and TRBJ2-1; the match to TRBD2 covers 14 bases. V was pared by 4 bases and J by 9 bases, with 9 bases of the junction left unmatched. The CDR3 spans 16 residues. In germline, CDR1 is SGHRS, CDR2 YFSETQ. The CDR3, as DNA: TGCGCCAGCAGCCTGACTAGCGGGAGGGCCGTGAGTGAGCAGTTCTTC. Its protein product is CASSLTSGRAVSEQFF.

J is TRBJ1-4 and V is TRBV5-1; 12 nucleotides agree with TRBD1. The ends lost 5 bases at V and 8 bases at J; junction bases unmatched: 13. Germline V gives CDR1 SGHRS, CDR2 YFSETQ. This CDR3 is built from 17 residues. CDR3 sequence: CASRTGTGGLVGEKLFF. DNA of the CDR3: TGCGCCAGCAGAACCGGGACAGGGGGCTTAGTAGGGGAAAAACTGTTTTTT.